This is a list of T cell receptor beta chains from one sample in a study of technical replicates of blood from four donors. Using immunoSEQ multiplex PCR, the repertoire was profiled, and TCRdb retains in-frame clones only, with some absent. The sample comprises tens of thousands of clones, about 91% of which are singletons, and about 0.4% rests with the top ten. Sequencing was performed on T cells isolated from PBMCs. These receptors all stem from a human donor in good health. Both conserved end residues are part of each CDR3. Each record gives: J gene, V gene, CDR3 protein.

j_gene: TRBJ2-7
v_gene: TRBV19
CDR3aa: CATFSGTTYEQYF

j_gene: TRBJ2-3
v_gene: TRBV4-3
CDR3aa: CASSQAFAGEADTQYF

j_gene: TRBJ2-7
v_gene: TRBV30
CDR3aa: CAWSPGGEGSDEQYF

j_gene: TRBJ1-4
v_gene: TRBV10-3
CDR3aa: CAISETGTGNEKLFF

j_gene: TRBJ2-7
v_gene: TRBV11-3
CDR3aa: CASSMRLAGRPEQYF

j_gene: TRBJ1-4
v_gene: TRBV4-1
CDR3aa: CASSQERGPNEKLFF

j_gene: TRBJ1-1
v_gene: TRBV9
CDR3aa: CASSVEGGTEAFF

j_gene: TRBJ2-7
v_gene: TRBV9
CDR3aa: CASSLGLAGYEQYF

j_gene: TRBJ1-1
v_gene: TRBV15
CDR3aa: CATRGGEGTEAFF

j_gene: TRBJ1-2
v_gene: TRBV6-5
CDR3aa: CASSPSGEDYGYTF

j_gene: TRBJ2-7
v_gene: TRBV15
CDR3aa: CATSGFRDNSYEQYF

j_gene: TRBJ2-1
v_gene: TRBV5-6
CDR3aa: CASSLLGGPNEQFF

j_gene: TRBJ2-2
v_gene: TRBV7-2
CDR3aa: CASSDPSLAEITGELFF

j_gene: TRBJ2-3
v_gene: TRBV29-1
CDR3aa: CSVEGYQDTQYF

j_gene: TRBJ1-4
v_gene: TRBV5-4
CDR3aa: CASSLTGAHSTNEKLFF

j_gene: TRBJ2-7
v_gene: TRBV5-1
CDR3aa: CASSPAGGLVWEQYF

j_gene: TRBJ1-1
v_gene: TRBV6-1
CDR3aa: CASSEVNMNTEAFF

j_gene: TRBJ1-4
v_gene: TRBV27
CDR3aa: CASSLREERKKLFF

j_gene: TRBJ1-4
v_gene: TRBV6-1
CDR3aa: CASSPSLRQGWVFF

j_gene: TRBJ1-2
v_gene: TRBV7-9
CDR3aa: CASSLTGGWGYTF

j_gene: TRBJ2-3
v_gene: TRBV2
CDR3aa: CASIWMQGAQYF

j_gene: TRBJ1-2
v_gene: TRBV9
CDR3aa: CASSVAGAGGVYGYTF

j_gene: TRBJ1-1
v_gene: TRBV5-1
CDR3aa: CASSATGGTEAFF

j_gene: TRBJ2-1
v_gene: TRBV28
CDR3aa: CASSHIGGDNEQFF

j_gene: TRBJ2-3
v_gene: TRBV9
CDR3aa: CASSSSGGPDTQYF

j_gene: TRBJ1-2
v_gene: TRBV2
CDR3aa: CASSAEGARGYTF

j_gene: TRBJ1-2
v_gene: TRBV19
CDR3aa: CASSIDVSGYGYTF

j_gene: TRBJ2-7
v_gene: TRBV4-2
CDR3aa: CASSQGPGGSYEQYF

j_gene: TRBJ1-2
v_gene: TRBV9
CDR3aa: CASSASHRQTVNYGYTF

j_gene: TRBJ2-7
v_gene: TRBV27
CDR3aa: CASSLNRGHEQYF

j_gene: TRBJ2-1
v_gene: TRBV7-2
CDR3aa: CASSLTGTSGHNEQFF

j_gene: TRBJ2-7
v_gene: TRBV6-5
CDR3aa: CASRGTYEQYF

j_gene: TRBJ2-7
v_gene: TRBV10-3
CDR3aa: CAIQGLEDEQYF

j_gene: TRBJ2-5
v_gene: TRBV5-6
CDR3aa: CASSWDLKETQYF

j_gene: TRBJ2-6
v_gene: TRBV4-1
CDR3aa: CARPRVYAGANVLTF

j_gene: TRBJ1-3
v_gene: TRBV10-3
CDR3aa: CAISLFPPGQVNGNTIYF

j_gene: TRBJ2-1
v_gene: TRBV9
CDR3aa: CASSAWTGINEQFF

j_gene: TRBJ1-5
v_gene: TRBV11-2
CDR3aa: CASSLEGRPNQPQHF

j_gene: TRBJ2-2
v_gene: TRBV9
CDR3aa: CASSLYPGELFF

j_gene: TRBJ1-5
v_gene: TRBV6-4
CDR3aa: CASSADINQPQHF

j_gene: TRBJ1-3
v_gene: TRBV2
CDR3aa: CASSDLGSETGNTIYF

j_gene: TRBJ1-2
v_gene: TRBV9
CDR3aa: CASSVGVGYGYTF

j_gene: TRBJ2-2
v_gene: TRBV28
CDR3aa: CASSLSPYTGELFF

j_gene: TRBJ2-5
v_gene: TRBV7-6
CDR3aa: CASSLPTSGVQETQYF

j_gene: TRBJ2-7
v_gene: TRBV19
CDR3aa: CATQPGQGAWEQYF

j_gene: TRBJ2-7
v_gene: TRBV6-6
CDR3aa: CASSYGLYGVYEQYF

j_gene: TRBJ2-1
v_gene: TRBV7-9
CDR3aa: CASSLFQREKDEQFF

j_gene: TRBJ1-1
v_gene: TRBV7-3
CDR3aa: CASSWDRWNTEAFF

j_gene: TRBJ2-2
v_gene: TRBV9
CDR3aa: CASSSTPPQENTGELFF

j_gene: TRBJ1-2
v_gene: TRBV28
CDR3aa: CASSLEGAIYGYTF

j_gene: TRBJ2-7
v_gene: TRBV6-5
CDR3aa: CASSLFGLAGEQYF

j_gene: TRBJ2-7
v_gene: TRBV6-5
CDR3aa: CASSYSGLLPTYEQYF

j_gene: TRBJ1-1
v_gene: TRBV5-1
CDR3aa: CASSSPQGARTEAFF

j_gene: TRBJ1-2
v_gene: TRBV2
CDR3aa: CASSEALPDRDYGYTF

j_gene: TRBJ1-1
v_gene: TRBV25-1
CDR3aa: CASSVEAATMNTEAFF

j_gene: TRBJ1-1
v_gene: TRBV16
CDR3aa: CASSLDMRTEAFF

j_gene: TRBJ2-1
v_gene: TRBV29-1
CDR3aa: CSVDHYNEQFF